This TCR beta chain was recorded in a study of shared clonotypes between healthy human individuals. Each subset's genomic DNA was shared equally among a number of immunoSEQ plates. Clones were read by immunoSEQ multiplex PCR, and TCRdb kept only the in-frame ones, dropping some. There are 2 million to 2.5 million clones in the sample; around 96% occur only once, and about 1.1% lies in the top ten. Naive-designated CD8 cells lacked CD45RO, were positively enriched for CCR7, and omitted terminally differentiated effector memory CD45RA+ cells. The CDR3 covers 15 residues. The V and J ends lost 5 bases and 2 bases, in that order; junction bases with no gene match: 5. CDR1 SGHNT and CDR2 YENEEA come from the germline V gene.

The receptor was isolated from a young man in good health. Sequencing input: naive CD8+ T cells sorted from blood. The J gene is TRBJ2-3, the V gene TRBV11-3; 9 bases are a match to TRBD1. The CDR3 coding sequence is TGTGCCAGCAGCCCGGACAGGGGTACCACAGATACGCAGTATTTT. Its translation is CASSPDRGTTDTQYF.